These 22 T cell receptor beta chains were sequenced from one sample in a study of shared clonotypes between healthy human individuals. Sequencing was performed with immunoSEQ multiplex PCR; in TCRdb, only in-frame clones are kept and a portion is missing. The data show about 2.3 million clones, about 90% seen once. The sequencing sample was made of naive CD4+ T cells from PBMCs. Noted subset: CD45RA+ positively selected. The receptor source for this set is a man younger than 30 in good health. Some clones in this sample may be carry-over from other donors' samples.

The rearrangement uses TRBV7-3 and TRBJ2-1; 11 nucleotides line up with TRBD2. V shed 4 bases, J shed 7 bases, and the junction held 6 bases outside the gene matches. CDR1 and CDR2 from the germline V gene are SGHTA and FQGTGA. This CDR3 is built from 15 residues. The CDR3 region is CASSSLAGGKNEQFF. CDR3 bases: TGTGCCAGCAGCTCCCTAGCGGGAGGAAAGAATGAGCAGTTCTTC.

The chain employs TRBV4-2 and TRBJ1-1; 9 bases are shared with TRBD1. Germline CDR1 reads LGHNA; CDR2 reads YNFKEQ. The CDR3 runs 14 residues. V lost 3 bases, J lost 3 bases, and 2 bases stayed unmatched. The CDR3 protein is CASSHRQGDTEAFF. In DNA, the CDR3 is TGTGCCAGCAGCCACCGACAGGGGGACACTGAAGCTTTCTTT.

V and J are TRBV7-9 and TRBJ2-2, with D uncertain. Germline CDR1 is SEHNR and CDR2 is FQNEAQ (reference sequence). V was clipped by 1 base and J by 6 bases, with 12 bases between them. The CDR3 consists of 15 residues. CDR3 amino acids: CASSLVEQSSGELFF. The CDR3 nucleotides read TGTGCCAGCAGCTTAGTTGAACAGTCGTCCGGGGAGCTGTTTTTT.

The J gene is TRBJ1-4, the V gene TRBV30; D is ambiguous. Trimming left V 0 bases short and J 4 bases short, with 6 bases between. The CDR3 runs to 13 residues. Germline CDR1 GTSNPN, CDR2 SVGIG (reference sequence). CDR3 coding DNA: TGTGCCTGGAGTGTAAGCTATAATGAAAAACTGTTTTTT. This encodes CAWSVSYNEKLFF.

The CDR3 coding sequence is TGTGCCAGCAGAGTCGGGACAGTCAACTATGGCTACACCTTC. This gives the protein CASRVGTVNYGYTF. The chain joins TRBV28 to TRBJ1-2; 7 bases map to TRBD1. Germline V lookup: CDR1 MDHEN, CDR2 SYDVKM. V lost 6 bases to trimming and J lost 2 bases; unmatched junction nucleotides: 6. The CDR3 has 14 residues.

The gene calls are TRBV7-9 and TRBJ2-1; possibly TRBD1 for D (5 bases). V lost 0 bases to trimming and J lost 14 bases, with 11 bases between them. CDR3 length: 12 residues. Germline V lookup: CDR1 SEHNR, CDR2 FQNEAQ (reference sequence). The CDR3 spells CASSLAQGRKFF. The CDR3 nucleotides are TGTGCCAGCAGCTTAGCGCAGGGAAGGAAGTTCTTC.

The DNA for the CDR3 is TGTGCCAGCAAAAGGTCCCGAGGGACCTACGAGCAGTACTTC. This sequence encodes CASKRSRGTYEQYF. This chain uses TRBV27 with TRBJ2-7, with D tentatively TRBD2 (5 bases). Germline V lookup: CDR1 MNHEY, CDR2 SMNVEV (reference sequence). V shed 7 bases and J shed 2 bases, with 15 bases lying between them. There are 14 residues in the CDR3.

The V and J genes are TRBV11-2 and TRBJ2-4; D assignment may be TRBD1 or TRBD2 (5 bases each). CDR3 length: 14 amino acids. Germline loops: CDR1 SGHAT, CDR2 FQNNGV. V dropped 5 bases and J dropped 4 bases, with 12 bases sitting between them. The chain's CDR3 is CASSNRDGKNIQYF. The CDR3 DNA reads TGTGCCAGCAGCAACCGGGACGGGAAAAACATTCAGTACTTC.

Regarding this clone: This CDR3 is also generated by other DNA sequences in the sample. This chain joins TRBV6-1 and TRBJ2-7; 10 positions agree with TRBD1. Germline V lookup: CDR1 MNHNS, CDR2 SASEGT. The CDR3 is made up of 13 amino acids. With V trimmed by 6 bases and J by 1 base, 0 bases remained unmatched. Written as DNA, the CDR3 is TGTGCCAGCAGGGGACAGGGGTCCTACGAGCAGTACTTC. Its protein is CASRGQGSYEQYF.

The chain employs TRBV9 and TRBJ2-2; TRBD1 agrees at 7 bases. Trimming cost V 3 bases and J 8 bases; bases outside gene matches: 10. The CDR3 consists of 15 residues. CDR1 is SGDLS and CDR2 is YYNGEE in the germline V gene. The CDR3 protein is CASSAEGALTGELFF. DNA for the CDR3: TGTGCCAGCAGCGCCGAGGGGGCTCTGACGGGGGAGCTGTTTTTT.

This clone was observed a single time. The gene calls are TRBV19 and TRBJ1-2; D gene uncertain. Germline V CDR1 and CDR2: LNHDA, SQIVND (reference sequence). The ends were cut back, 8 bases at V and 0 bases at J, with 16 bases in the middle. This CDR3 is built from 15 residues. The CDR3 bases are TGTGCCAGTGTTAAACGGACGGAAGCTAACTATGGCTACACCTTC. This translates into CASVKRTEANYGYTF.

The rearrangement links TRBV19 to TRBJ1-2; 9 bases map to TRBD1. CDR1 LNHDA and CDR2 SQIVND come from the germline V gene (reference sequence). The CDR3 is 17 residues long. V dropped 2 bases and J dropped 4; count of bases not matched to a gene: 11. The CDR3 sequence: CASSIRLGQGAPYGYTF. The CDR3 coding sequence is TGTGCCAGTAGTATACGTTTGGGACAGGGAGCTCCCTATGGCTACACCTTC.

A note on this clone: The same CDR3 also results from other DNA sequences found in this sample. The J gene is TRBJ1-1, the V gene TRBV6-1; tentatively, D is TRBD1 (6 bases). CDR3 length equals 14 residues. CDR1 MNHNS and CDR2 SASEGT come from the germline V gene. V lost 2 bases and J 3 bases, leaving 10 bases between the germline ends. The CDR3, as DNA: TGTGCCAGCAGTGAACGGGGGCGGGACACTGAAGCTTTCTTT. The encoded protein is CASSERGRDTEAFF.

The J gene is TRBJ2-7, the V gene TRBV29-1; the match to TRBD2 covers 9 bases. Trimming took 5 bases from V and 2 from J; bases not matched to a gene: 4. Germline V lookup: CDR1 SQVTM, CDR2 ANQGSEA. The CDR3 runs to 13 residues. CDR3 DNA: TGCAGCGTTCTGGGCGGGAGGGCCTACGAGCAGTACTTC. This gives the protein CSVLGGRAYEQYF.

Note on this clone: Other DNA sequences in this specimen translate into the identical CDR3. The chain is built from TRBV29-1 and TRBJ2-1, with D possibly TRBD2 on 6 matching bases. The length of the CDR3 is 14 residues. Per germline, CDR1 SQVTM and CDR2 ANQGSEA. Trimming removed 4 bases at V and 0 bases at J, with 10 bases between. The CDR3 is CSVARGLSYNEQFF. The DNA of the CDR3 is TGCAGCGTTGCGCGGGGACTCTCCTACAATGAGCAGTTCTTC.

The chain uses TRBV5-4 and TRBJ2-7; 12 nucleotides match TRBD1. J was trimmed by 6 bases and V by 7 bases; bases with no gene match: 11. CDR3 length: 15 residues. Germline V gene data show CDR1 as SGHNT and CDR2 as YYREEE (reference sequence). The CDR3 bases are TGTGCCAGCTCACCTGGGGGACAGGGGGCGAGCGAGCAGTACTTC. It translates to CASSPGGQGASEQYF.

This clone was seen just once. CDR3 amino acids: CASSMTQGYTF. CDR3 nucleotide sequence: TGTGCCAGTAGTATGACCCAGGGATACACCTTC. V is TRBV19 and J is TRBJ1-2; tentative D call: TRBD1 (5 bases). This CDR3 has 11 residues. The V gene lost 3 bases and the J gene lost 11 bases, with 10 bases spanning the gap. CDR1 and CDR2 from the germline V gene are LNHDA and SQIVND (reference sequence).

This clone appeared a single time. This chain links TRBV11-3 with TRBJ2-1; D gene uncertain. The germline gives CDR1 SGHNT, CDR2 YENEEA. V lost 5 bases to trimming and J lost 0 bases, with 5 bases between them. The CDR3 is 13 amino acids. The CDR3 region is CASSLSSYNEQFF. CDR3 sequence (DNA): TGTGCCAGCAGCCTGAGCTCCTACAATGAGCAGTTCTTC. Supplemented by reference TRBV11-3 and TRBJ2-1, the full variable domain reads EAGVVQSPRYKIIEKKQPVAFWCNPISGHNTLYWYLQNLGQGPELLIRYENEEAVDDSQLPKDRFSAERLKGVDSTLKIQPAELGDSAVYLCASSLSSYNEQFFGPGTRLTVL.

The chain recombines TRBV2 with TRBJ2-2, with D possibly matching TRBD1 (6 bases). The CDR3 spans 14 residues. V lost 2 bases to trimming and J lost 7 bases, with 11 bases between them. Germline CDR1 SNHLY, CDR2 FYNNEI. The CDR3 sequence is CASSENRVSGELFF. CDR3 DNA sequence: TGTGCCAGCAGTGAAAACAGGGTCAGCGGGGAGCTGTTTTTT.

The V and J genes are TRBV10-3 and TRBJ2-7; the D gene could be TRBD1 or TRBD2 (6 bases each). In germline, CDR1 is ENHRY, CDR2 SYGVKD. This CDR3 spans 12 amino acids. The germline V and J ends were trimmed by 2 bases and 6 bases, with 8 bases remaining between them. The CDR3 DNA is TGTGCCATCAGTGAGAGGGGGGCCGAGCAGTACTTC. It specifies CAISERGAEQYF.

This sequence joins TRBV7-9 and TRBJ2-5; D might be TRBD1 (5 bases). The CDR3 sequence is 13 residues long. CDR1 is SEHNR and CDR2 is FQNEAQ in the germline V gene (reference sequence). Trimming stripped 3 bases from V and 3 bases from J, with 8 bases between. The CDR3 coding sequence is TGTGCCAGCAGCTTTCGCAGGGAAGAGACCCAGTACTTC. Translating it yields CASSFRREETQYF.

The rearrangement uses TRBV4-1 and TRBJ2-1; 8 bases agree with TRBD1. Losses at the gene ends were 1 base for V and 8 bases for J; bases not matched to a gene: 7. From germline, CDR1 is MGHRA and CDR2 YSYEKL. The CDR3 contains 15 residues. The CDR3 region has the DNA TGCGCCAGCAGCCAAGGGACAGGGAGTTACGATGAGCAGTTCTTC. Translation gives CASSQGTGSYDEQFF.